This T cell receptor beta chain comes out of a study of cytomegalovirus exposure and HLA in healthy donors. In the study overall: The roughly 670 first-cohort repertoires shared a platform with the 100 to 150 validation repertoires, as reported in a later analysis.

Germline CDR1 and CDR2: SGHVS and FQNEAQ. The CDR3 extends over 16 amino acids. V lost 5 bases, J lost 5 bases, and 21 bases lay in between. To note about this clone: Its antigen is as yet unknown.

Findings and limits, study-wide: According to the study, about 180 TCR beta chains were cytomegalovirus-associated.

The assay was immunoSEQ multiplex PCR, and TCRdb's table has in-frame clones only and misses some. The sample includes about 160,000 clones, under 90% of them seen just once. Separation from the roughly 670-subject first cohort characterized the roughly 120-subject validation cohort, to which the donors belonged. The sequenced sample was PBMCs. This TCR was recovered from a woman in her late teens or twenties in good health and CMV-seropositive. This chain uses TRBV7-8 with TRBJ2-5; D is uncertain. Here the CDR3 reads CASSPAALNTRETQYF. CDR3 bases: TGTGCCAGCAGCCCAGCCGCCCTGAATACGCGGGAGACCCAGTACTTC.